This paragraph reports one T cell receptor beta chain. Its cognate antigen is unknown. TCRdb re-derived calls from the 5' RACE reads in MiXCR, one entry per CDR3 protein. The sample has hundreds of thousands of distinct CDR3 sequences; about 12% are singletons. The sample belongs to a study of identical twins. The germline V and J ends were trimmed by 6 bases and 6 bases, with 18 bases remaining between them. The germline gives CDR1 SEHNR, CDR2 FQNEAQ (reference sequence). The CDR3 consists of 16 residues. Notes on the study in general: Beta out-of-frame sequences showed weaker excess sharing between twins. High-abundance cord blood beta clonotypes had fewer insertions; memory repertoires showed none.

Only healthy Caucasians were included as donors. The same sample was also studied in work on yellow fever vaccine responses in identical twins.

The sample comprised PBMCs. V and J are TRBV7-9 and TRBJ1-6, with D unclear. The sequence was obtained from a woman aged 18 to 35 in good health. This CDR3 reads CASRYAVAGGNSPLHF. The CDR3 region has the DNA TGTGCCAGCAGATACGCCGTAGCGGGTGGTAATTCACCCCTCCACTTT. Looking up the rest from reference TRBV7-9 and TRBJ1-6 gives the full variable domain: DTGVSQNPRHKITKRGQNVTFRCDPISEHNRLYWYRQTLGQGPEFLTYFQNEAQLEKSRLLSDRFSAERPKGSFSTLEIQRTEQGDSAMYLCASRYAVAGGNSPLHFGNGTRLTVT.